This record concerns one TCR beta chain sequence. These data originate in a study of control samples from healthy donors and cancer patients. The CDR3 contains 12 residues. Trimming took 8 bases from V and 12 from J; bases not matched to a gene: 2. Germline V gene data show CDR1 as LGHDT and CDR2 as YNNKEL (reference sequence). Clones were read by immunoSEQ multiplex PCR, and TCRdb kept only the in-frame ones, dropping some. The data contain some 120,000 clones, approximately 90% of them seen just once; the ten biggest clones take up 8.6%. The chain couples TRBV3-1 (or the pseudogene TRBV3-2) to TRBJ1-6; 12 positions match TRBD1. The sample was blood. The clonotype originates from a man younger than 35 in good health. CDR3 residues: CASGTGGEPLHF. DNA of the CDR3: TGTGCCAGCGGGACAGGGGGCGAACCCCTCCACTTT.